This T cell receptor beta chain emerged from a study of cytomegalovirus exposure and HLA in healthy donors. About the study: Among the 300 to 500 genotyped donors, 65% to 85% were placed in the Caucasian-associated ancestry cluster. General study results and limits: In an earlier analysis, most TCR beta V segments were productive about 87% or about 30% of the time.

PCR amplification relied on 60 Vbeta primers (plus 13 Jbeta primers). Assay: immunoSEQ multiplex PCR; the TCRdb copy retains only in-frame clones and omits some. Of around 220,000 clones in the sample, roughly 80% were seen once. V shed 2 bases and J shed 6 bases, with 9 bases lying between them. This CDR3 has 13 residues. Germline CDR1 and CDR2: MDHEN and SYDVKM. Of note for this clone: Its specificity is unknown.

This receptor was taken from a man aged 35-49 years in good health and CMV-seronegative. The rearrangement joins TRBV28 to TRBJ2-3; perhaps TRBD1 as D (6 bases). The sequenced material came from PBMCs. CDR3 sequence: CASSLGTSDTQYF. Here the CDR3 DNA reads TGTGCCAGCAGTTTAGGGACATCTGATACGCAGTATTTT.